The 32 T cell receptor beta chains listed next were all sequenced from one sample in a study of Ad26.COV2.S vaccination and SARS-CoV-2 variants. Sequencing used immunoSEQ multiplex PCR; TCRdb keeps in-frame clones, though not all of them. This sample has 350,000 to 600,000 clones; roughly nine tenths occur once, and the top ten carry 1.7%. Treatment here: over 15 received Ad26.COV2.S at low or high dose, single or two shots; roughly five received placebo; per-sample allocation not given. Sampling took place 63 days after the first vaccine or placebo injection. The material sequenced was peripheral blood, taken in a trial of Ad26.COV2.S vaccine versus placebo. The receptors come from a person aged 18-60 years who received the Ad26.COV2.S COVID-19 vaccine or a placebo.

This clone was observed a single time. This CDR3 is CASSQGANPYNEQFF. The CDR3 nucleotides are TGTGCCAGCAGCCAAGGAGCTAACCCCTACAATGAGCAGTTCTTC. The chain joins TRBV3-1 (or the pseudogene TRBV3-2) to TRBJ2-1; no clear D. V lost 1 base, J lost 2 bases, and 9 bases lay in between. Germline V lookup: CDR1 LGHDT, CDR2 YNNKEL (reference sequence). This CDR3 comprises 15 residues.

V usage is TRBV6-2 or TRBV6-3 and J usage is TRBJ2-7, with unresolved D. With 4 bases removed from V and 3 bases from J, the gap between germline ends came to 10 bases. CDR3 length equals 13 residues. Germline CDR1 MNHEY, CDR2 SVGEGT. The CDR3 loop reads CASSSLLSYEQYF. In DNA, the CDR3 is TGTGCCAGCAGTTCGCTACTCAGCTACGAGCAGTACTTC.

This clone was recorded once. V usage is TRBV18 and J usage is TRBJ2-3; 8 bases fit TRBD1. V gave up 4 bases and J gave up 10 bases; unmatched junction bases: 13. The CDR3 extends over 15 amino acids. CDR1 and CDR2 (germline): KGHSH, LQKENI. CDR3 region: CASSLAGGADLAQYF. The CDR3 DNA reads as TGTGCCAGCTCACTCGCAGGGGGCGCCGATTTGGCGCAGTATTTT.

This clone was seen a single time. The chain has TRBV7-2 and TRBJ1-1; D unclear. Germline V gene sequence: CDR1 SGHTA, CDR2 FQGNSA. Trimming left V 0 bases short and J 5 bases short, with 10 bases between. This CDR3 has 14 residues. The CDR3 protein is CASSLAGMGTEAFF. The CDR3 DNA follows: TGTGCCAGCAGCTTAGCGGGTATGGGAACTGAAGCTTTCTTT.

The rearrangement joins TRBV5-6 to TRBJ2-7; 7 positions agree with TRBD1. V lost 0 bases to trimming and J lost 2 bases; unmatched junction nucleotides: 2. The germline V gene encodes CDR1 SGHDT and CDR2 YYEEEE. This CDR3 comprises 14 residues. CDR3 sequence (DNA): TGTGCCAGCAGCTTGGTTGGACAGGCCTACGAGCAGTACTTC. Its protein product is CASSLVGQAYEQYF.

CDR3 nucleotide sequence: TGTGCCAGCAGTTCCACCTGGGCAGATACGCAGTATTTT. Amino acids: CASSSTWADTQYF. The rearrangement uses TRBV27 and TRBJ2-3; D not certain. V shed 4 bases and J shed 4 bases, with 9 bases lying between them. Germline CDR1 MNHEY, CDR2 SMNVEV (reference sequence). The CDR3 consists of 13 residues.

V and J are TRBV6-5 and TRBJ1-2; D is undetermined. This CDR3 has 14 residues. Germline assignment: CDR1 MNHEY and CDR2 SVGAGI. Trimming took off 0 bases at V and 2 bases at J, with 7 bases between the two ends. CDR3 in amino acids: CASSYSRANYGYTF. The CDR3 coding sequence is TGTGCCAGCAGTTACTCGAGGGCAAACTATGGCTACACCTTC.

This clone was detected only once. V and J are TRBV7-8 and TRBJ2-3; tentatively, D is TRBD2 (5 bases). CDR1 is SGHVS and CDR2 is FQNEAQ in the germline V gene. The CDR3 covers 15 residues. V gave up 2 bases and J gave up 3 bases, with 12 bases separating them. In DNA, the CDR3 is TGTGCCAGCAGCTTATTCGCGGGCCAGACAGATACGCAGTATTTT. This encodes CASSLFAGQTDTQYF. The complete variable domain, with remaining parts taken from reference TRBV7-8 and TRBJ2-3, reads GAGVSQSPRYKVAKRGQDVALRCDPISGHVSLFWYQQALGQGPEFLTYFQNEAQLDKSGLPSDRFFAERPEGSVSTLKIQRTQQEDSAVYLCASSLFAGQTDTQYFGPGTRLTVL.

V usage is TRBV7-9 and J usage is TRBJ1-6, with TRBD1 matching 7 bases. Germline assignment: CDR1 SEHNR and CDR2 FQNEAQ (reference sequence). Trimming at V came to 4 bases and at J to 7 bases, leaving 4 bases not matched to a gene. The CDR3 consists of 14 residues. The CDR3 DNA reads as TGTGCCAGCAGCTCAGGACAGGCCAATTCACCCCTCCACTTT. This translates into CASSSGQANSPLHF.

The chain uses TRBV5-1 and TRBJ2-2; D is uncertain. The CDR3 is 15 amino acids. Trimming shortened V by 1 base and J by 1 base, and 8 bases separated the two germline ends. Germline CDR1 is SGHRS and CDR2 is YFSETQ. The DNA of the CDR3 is TGCGCCAGCAGCTTGTGGGGTGAGAACACCGGGGAGCTGTTTTTT. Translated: CASSLWGENTGELFF. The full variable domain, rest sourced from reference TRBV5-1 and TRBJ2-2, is KAGVTQTPRYLIKTRGQQVTLSCSPISGHRSVSWYQQTPGQGLQFLFEYFSETQRNKGNFPGRFSGRQFSNSRSEMNVSTLELGDSALYLCASSLWGENTGELFFGEGSRLTVL.

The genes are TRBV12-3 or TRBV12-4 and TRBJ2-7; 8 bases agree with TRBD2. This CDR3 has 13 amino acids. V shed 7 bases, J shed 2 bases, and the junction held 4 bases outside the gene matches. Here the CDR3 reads CASTFSGAYEQYF. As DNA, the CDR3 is TGTGCCAGCACCTTTAGCGGGGCCTACGAGCAGTACTTC.

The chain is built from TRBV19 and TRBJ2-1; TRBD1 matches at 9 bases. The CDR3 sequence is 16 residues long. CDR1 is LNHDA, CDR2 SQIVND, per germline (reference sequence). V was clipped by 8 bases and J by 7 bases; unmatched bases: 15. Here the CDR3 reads CASGEWGGTGRNEQFF. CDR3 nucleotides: TGTGCCAGTGGGGAATGGGGGGGGACAGGGCGAAATGAGCAGTTCTTC.

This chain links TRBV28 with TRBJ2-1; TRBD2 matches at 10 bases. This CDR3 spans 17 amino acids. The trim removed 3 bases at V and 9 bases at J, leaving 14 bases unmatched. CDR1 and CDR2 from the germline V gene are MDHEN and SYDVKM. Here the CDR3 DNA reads TGTGCCAGCAGTTTTCTAGCGGGAGTGCCGCTTGGTAGTGAGCAGTTCTTC. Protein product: CASSFLAGVPLGSEQFF.

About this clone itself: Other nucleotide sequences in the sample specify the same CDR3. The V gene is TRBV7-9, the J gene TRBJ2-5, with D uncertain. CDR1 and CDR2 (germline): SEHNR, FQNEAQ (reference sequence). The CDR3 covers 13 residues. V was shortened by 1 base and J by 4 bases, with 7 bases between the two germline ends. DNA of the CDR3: TGTGCCAGCAGCTTAGGAGGTCTAGAGACCCAGTACTTC. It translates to CASSLGGLETQYF. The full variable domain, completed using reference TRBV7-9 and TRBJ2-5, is DTGVSQNPRHKITKRGQNVTFRCDPISEHNRLYWYRQTLGQGPEFLTYFQNEAQLEKSRLLSDRFSAERPKGSFSTLEIQRTEQGDSAMYLCASSLGGLETQYFGPGTRLLVL.

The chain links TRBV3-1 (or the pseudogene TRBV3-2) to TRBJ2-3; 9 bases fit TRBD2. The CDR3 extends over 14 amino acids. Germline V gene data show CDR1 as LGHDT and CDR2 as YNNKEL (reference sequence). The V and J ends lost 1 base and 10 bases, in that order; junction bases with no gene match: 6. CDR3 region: CASSQGVSGSAQYF. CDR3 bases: TGTGCCAGCAGCCAAGGGGTTAGCGGGAGTGCGCAGTATTTT.

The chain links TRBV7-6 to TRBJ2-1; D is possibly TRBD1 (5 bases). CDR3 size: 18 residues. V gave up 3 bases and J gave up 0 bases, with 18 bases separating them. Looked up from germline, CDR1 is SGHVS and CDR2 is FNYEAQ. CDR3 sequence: CASSLPRVRWGSYNEQFF. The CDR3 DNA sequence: TGTGCCAGCAGCTTGCCCAGGGTTAGGTGGGGCTCCTACAATGAGCAGTTCTTC.

The CDR3 bases are TGTGCCAGCAGCCGCGGCCGGCAGCCTTACGAGCAGTACTTC. It yields the protein CASSRGRQPYEQYF. The chain recombines TRBV6-5 with TRBJ2-7; the D is unclear. Germline CDR1 and CDR2: MNHEY and SVGAGI. This CDR3 is built from 14 residues. V lost 6 bases and J 4 bases, leaving 16 bases between the germline ends.

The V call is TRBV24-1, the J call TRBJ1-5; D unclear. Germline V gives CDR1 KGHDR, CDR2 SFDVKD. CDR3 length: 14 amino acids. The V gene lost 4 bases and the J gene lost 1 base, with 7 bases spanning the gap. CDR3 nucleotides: TGTGCCACCAGTGAGAATGGCAGCAATCAGCCCCAGCATTTT. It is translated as CATSENGSNQPQHF.

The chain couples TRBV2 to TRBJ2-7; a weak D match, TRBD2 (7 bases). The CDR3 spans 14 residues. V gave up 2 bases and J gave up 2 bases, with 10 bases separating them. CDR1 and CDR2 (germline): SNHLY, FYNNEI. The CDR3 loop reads CASSEWGGPYEQYF. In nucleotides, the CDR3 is TGTGCCAGCAGTGAATGGGGGGGGCCCTACGAGCAGTACTTC.

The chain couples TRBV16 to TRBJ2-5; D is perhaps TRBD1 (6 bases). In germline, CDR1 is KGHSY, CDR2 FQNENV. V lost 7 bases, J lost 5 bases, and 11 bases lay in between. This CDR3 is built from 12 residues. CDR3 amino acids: CASTDRGETQYF. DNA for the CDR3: TGTGCCAGCACCGATAGGGGGGAGACCCAGTACTTC.

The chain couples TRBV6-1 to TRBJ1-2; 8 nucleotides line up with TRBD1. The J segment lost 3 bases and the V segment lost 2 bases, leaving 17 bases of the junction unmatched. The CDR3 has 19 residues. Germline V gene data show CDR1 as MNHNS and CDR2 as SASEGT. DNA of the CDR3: TGTGCCAGCAGTGAATTCCCCTTGGCCGACAGGGGAACTCACTATGGCTACACCTTC. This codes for CASSEFPLADRGTHYGYTF.

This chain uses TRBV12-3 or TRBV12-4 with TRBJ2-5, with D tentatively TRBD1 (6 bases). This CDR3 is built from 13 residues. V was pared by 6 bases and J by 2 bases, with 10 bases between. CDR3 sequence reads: CASRLTGQETQYF. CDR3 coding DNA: TGTGCCAGCAGGCTTACAGGGCAAGAGACCCAGTACTTC.

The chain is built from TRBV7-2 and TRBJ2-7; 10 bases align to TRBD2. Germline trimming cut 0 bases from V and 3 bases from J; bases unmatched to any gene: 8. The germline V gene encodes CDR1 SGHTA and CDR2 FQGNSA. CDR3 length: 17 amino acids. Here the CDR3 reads CASSLALTSGVSYEQYF. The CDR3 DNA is TGTGCCAGCAGCTTAGCCCTCACTAGCGGGGTAAGCTACGAGCAGTACTTC.

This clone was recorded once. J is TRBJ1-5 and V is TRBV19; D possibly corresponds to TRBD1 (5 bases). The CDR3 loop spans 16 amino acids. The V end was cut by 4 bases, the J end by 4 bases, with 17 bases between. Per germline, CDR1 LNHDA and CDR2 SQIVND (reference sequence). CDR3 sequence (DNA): TGTGCCAGTAGTAGGGGACTGGGCAGGCCAAATCAGCCCCAGCATTTT. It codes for CASSRGLGRPNQPQHF.

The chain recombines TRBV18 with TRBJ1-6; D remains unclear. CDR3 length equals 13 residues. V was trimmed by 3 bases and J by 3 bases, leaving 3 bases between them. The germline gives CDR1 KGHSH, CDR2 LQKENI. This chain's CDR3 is CASSPHYNSPLHF. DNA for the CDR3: TGTGCCAGCTCACCCCACTATAATTCACCCCTCCACTTT. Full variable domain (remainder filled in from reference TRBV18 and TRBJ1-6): NAGVMQNPRHLVRRRGQEARLRCSPMKGHSHVYWYRQLPEEGLKFMVYLQKENIIDESGMPKERFSAEFPKEGPSILRIQQVVRGDSAAYFCASSPHYNSPLHFGNGTRLTVT.

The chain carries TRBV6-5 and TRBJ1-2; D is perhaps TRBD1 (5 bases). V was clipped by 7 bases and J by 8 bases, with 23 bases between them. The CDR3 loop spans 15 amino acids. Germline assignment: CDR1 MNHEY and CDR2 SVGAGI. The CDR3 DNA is TGTGCCAGCACCTCCGGCGGGGACCTGATTAGGGGCTACACCTTC. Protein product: CASTSGGDLIRGYTF.

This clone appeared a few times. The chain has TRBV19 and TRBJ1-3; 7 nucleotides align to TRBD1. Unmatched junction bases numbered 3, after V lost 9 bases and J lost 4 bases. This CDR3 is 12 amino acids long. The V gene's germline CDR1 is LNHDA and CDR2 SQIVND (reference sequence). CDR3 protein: CASGTAGNTIYF. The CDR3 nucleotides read TGTGCCAGCGGGACAGCCGGAAACACCATATATTTT.

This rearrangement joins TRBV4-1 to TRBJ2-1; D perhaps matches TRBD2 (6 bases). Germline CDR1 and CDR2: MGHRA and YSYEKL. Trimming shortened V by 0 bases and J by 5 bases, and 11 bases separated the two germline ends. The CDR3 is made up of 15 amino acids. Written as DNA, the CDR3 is TGCGCCAGCAGCCAAGATCCGGGACTCAACAATGAGCAGTTCTTC. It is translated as CASSQDPGLNNEQFF.

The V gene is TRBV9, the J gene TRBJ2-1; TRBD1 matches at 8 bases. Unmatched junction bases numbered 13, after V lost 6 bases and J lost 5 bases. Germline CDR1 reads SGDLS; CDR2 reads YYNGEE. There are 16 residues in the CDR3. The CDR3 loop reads CASNHNRDRTNNEQFF. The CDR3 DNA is TGTGCCAGCAACCACAACCGGGACAGGACAAACAATGAGCAGTTCTTC.

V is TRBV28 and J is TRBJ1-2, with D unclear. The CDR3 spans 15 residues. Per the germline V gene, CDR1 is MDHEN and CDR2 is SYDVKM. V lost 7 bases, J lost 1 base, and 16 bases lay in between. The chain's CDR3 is CASTTNGVFNYGYTF. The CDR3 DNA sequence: TGTGCCAGCACCACTAATGGGGTGTTTAACTATGGCTACACCTTC.

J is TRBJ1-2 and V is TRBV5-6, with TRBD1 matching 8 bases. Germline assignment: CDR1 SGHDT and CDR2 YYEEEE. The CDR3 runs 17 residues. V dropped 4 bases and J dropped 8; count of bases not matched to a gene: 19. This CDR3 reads CASSLLVTPGGTGGYTF. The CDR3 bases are TGTGCCAGCAGCCTTCTTGTAACACCAGGGGGCACAGGGGGCTACACCTTC.

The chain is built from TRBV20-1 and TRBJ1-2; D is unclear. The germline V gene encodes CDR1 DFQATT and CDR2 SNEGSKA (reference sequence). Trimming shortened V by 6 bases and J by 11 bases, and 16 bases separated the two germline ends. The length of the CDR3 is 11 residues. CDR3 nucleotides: TGCAGTGCCTTATGGGAAAGAGTTTACACCTTC. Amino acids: CSALWERVYTF.